Shown below are 24 T cell receptor beta chains from a single sample sequenced in a study of blood T cell repertoires in COVID-19. The table came from immunoSEQ multiplex PCR; TCRdb's copy has only in-frame clones and leaves some out. The sample contains some 300,000 clones, approximately 88% of which appear only once. Sequenced sample: peripheral blood. These receptor sequences come from a woman aged 25 to 39 who had recovered from COVID-19.

The chain joins TRBV18 to TRBJ1-1; 8 bases align to TRBD1. Germline CDR1 and CDR2: KGHSH and LQKENI. The V segment lost 8 bases and the J segment 4 bases; nucleotides outside the gene matches: 6. The CDR3 has 13 amino acids. The CDR3 is CASPGQGVTEAFF. Here the CDR3 DNA reads TGTGCCAGCCCTGGACAGGGTGTCACTGAAGCTTTCTTT.

The rearrangement joins TRBV6-1 to TRBJ1-4, with TRBD1 as a possible D gene (6 bases). Trimming stripped 4 bases from V and 3 bases from J, with 15 bases between. The CDR3 has 16 residues. CDR1 is MNHNS and CDR2 is SASEGT in the germline V gene. The chain's CDR3 is CASSGNQGPSNEKLFF. Here the CDR3 DNA reads TGTGCCAGCAGTGGAAATCAGGGGCCCTCTAATGAAAAACTGTTTTTT.

The rearrangement uses TRBV3-1 (or the pseudogene TRBV3-2) and TRBJ1-4; D gene ambiguous. The V gene's germline CDR1 is LGHDT and CDR2 YNNKEL (reference sequence). The CDR3 totals 16 residues. V lost 6 bases and J lost 8, with 22 bases in between. CDR3 residues: CASSRQLTAGGEKLFF. CDR3 DNA sequence: TGTGCCAGCAGTCGTCAACTAACAGCGGGTGGCGAAAAACTGTTTTTT.

The chain has TRBV5-1 and TRBJ1-5; a weak D match, TRBD1 (5 bases). The CDR3 has 18 residues. V was cut by 0 bases and J by 0 bases, with 16 bases left in between. The V gene's germline CDR1 is SGHRS and CDR2 YFSETQ. The CDR3: CASSLGLSGGDSNQPQHF. In nucleotides, the CDR3 is TGCGCCAGCAGCTTGGGTCTTAGTGGGGGGGATAGCAATCAGCCCCAGCATTTT.

The CDR3 loop is CASGSGRGPPQYF. CDR3 nucleotide sequence: TGTGCTAGTGGCTCGGGGCGGGGCCCCCCCCAGTATTTT. The genes are TRBV12-5 and TRBJ2-3; tentatively, D is TRBD2 (6 bases). Germline lookup yields CDR1 LGHNT and CDR2 FRNRAP. Trimming removed 6 bases from V and 12 bases from J, with 19 bases in between. The CDR3 length is 13 residues.

The CDR3 spells CASSINRDNQPQHF. The CDR3, as DNA: TGTGCCAGTAGTATAAACAGGGATAACCAGCCCCAGCATTTT. The chain has TRBV19 and TRBJ1-5, with D possibly matching TRBD1 (6 bases). The CDR3 runs 14 residues. V was clipped by 2 bases and J by 7 bases, with 12 bases between them. Germline-derived CDR1 and CDR2 are LNHDA and SQIVND (reference sequence).

The chain couples TRBV4-2 to TRBJ2-1, with 9 nucleotides matching TRBD2. The CDR3 has 17 residues. Germline values: CDR1 LGHNA, CDR2 YNFKEQ. Unmatched junction bases numbered 10, after V lost 3 bases and J lost 4 bases. The DNA of the CDR3 is TGTGCCAGCAGCCACAGTTCTAGCGCGGGGGGGTACAATGAGCAGTTCTTC. This gives the protein CASSHSSSAGGYNEQFF.

The V gene is TRBV24-1, the J gene TRBJ1-2; D is uncertain. V lost 1 base and J lost 2, with 4 bases in between. Germline CDR1 is KGHDR and CDR2 is SFDVKD. The CDR3 covers 13 residues. The CDR3 loop is CATSDFQNYGYTF. The DNA of the CDR3 is TGTGCCACCAGTGATTTTCAGAACTATGGCTACACCTTC.

V gene TRBV18 combines with J gene TRBJ2-6, with 8 nucleotides matching TRBD1. The V gene's germline CDR1 is KGHSH and CDR2 LQKENI. V lost 2 bases to trimming and J lost 4 bases; unmatched junction nucleotides: 10. The CDR3 is 18 residues long. The CDR3 sequence is CASSPSGTGVVGANVLTF. As DNA, the CDR3 is TGTGCCAGCTCACCATCCGGGACAGGAGTAGTGGGGGCCAACGTCCTGACTTTC.

The DNA of the CDR3 is TGTGCCAGCAGCTTCTGGGCACTAGCCAAAAACATTCAGTACTTC. This codes for CASSFWALAKNIQYF. The chain recombines TRBV13 with TRBJ2-4; D is uncertain. Germline V gene lookup returns CDR1 PRHDT and CDR2 FYEKMQ (reference sequence). The CDR3 length is 15 residues. Trimming stripped 3 bases from V and 0 bases from J, with 9 bases between.

The chain uses TRBV28 and TRBJ2-6, with 10 bases that match TRBD1. The CDR3 consists of 17 residues. Trimming at V came to 4 bases and at J to 0 bases, leaving 3 bases not matched to a gene. Germline V CDR1 and CDR2: MDHEN, SYDVKM. The CDR3: CASSSGTGDSGANVLTF. In DNA form, the CDR3 reads TGTGCCAGCAGTTCAGGGACAGGGGACTCTGGGGCCAACGTCCTGACTTTC.

The DNA of the CDR3 is TGTGCCAGTAGTACTCGATACTCGGTGAACACTGAAGCTTTCTTT. Residues: CASSTRYSVNTEAFF. The chain uses TRBV19 and TRBJ1-1; D unresolved. The CDR3 has 15 residues. The germline V gene has CDR1 LNHDA and CDR2 SQIVND (reference sequence). Trimming removed 4 bases from V and 0 bases from J, with 12 bases in between.

The rearrangement joins TRBV7-9 to TRBJ2-7; 9 nucleotides align to TRBD1. CDR3 size: 15 residues. CDR1 and CDR2 (germline): SEHNR, FQNEAQ (reference sequence). Losses at the gene ends were 4 bases for V and 4 bases for J; bases not matched to a gene: 8. CDR3 DNA sequence: TGTGCCAGCAGCTCATTCACAGGGGGCGTTTACGAGCAGTACTTC. Translating gives CASSSFTGGVYEQYF.

The V and J genes are TRBV19 and TRBJ2-2, with TRBD2 identical over 7 bases. CDR3 length: 14 amino acids. J was trimmed by 7 bases and V by 5 bases; bases with no gene match: 7. Germline lookup yields CDR1 LNHDA and CDR2 SQIVND (reference sequence). CDR3 loop: CASSGRGDGGELFF. The CDR3 DNA is TGTGCCAGTAGTGGGAGGGGTGACGGCGGGGAGCTGTTTTTT.

V gene TRBV19 combines with J gene TRBJ1-5; D is ambiguous. Trimming removed 3 bases at V and 2 bases at J, with 11 bases between. The germline V gene has CDR1 LNHDA and CDR2 SQIVND (reference sequence). The length of the CDR3 is 15 residues. CDR3: CASSIEGRRNQPQHF. The CDR3 coding sequence is TGTGCCAGTAGTATTGAGGGTCGTCGCAATCAGCCCCAGCATTTT.

The chain joins TRBV5-1 to TRBJ2-2, with a tentative D call TRBD1 (6 bases). This CDR3 region has 13 residues. The ends were cut back, 4 bases at V and 6 bases at J, with 10 bases in the middle. CDR1 and CDR2 (germline): SGHRS, YFSETQ. The CDR3 here is CASSADRPGELFF. CDR3 nucleotide sequence: TGCGCCAGCAGCGCCGACAGGCCCGGGGAGCTGTTTTTT.

The V call is TRBV13, the J call TRBJ2-5; D uncertain. Germline-derived CDR1 and CDR2 are PRHDT and FYEKMQ (reference sequence). The CDR3 covers 13 residues. V was clipped by 0 bases and J by 5 bases, with 7 bases between them. CDR3 region: CASSLGAAETQYF. The CDR3, as DNA: TGTGCCAGCAGCTTAGGGGCAGCGGAGACCCAGTACTTC.

The gene calls are TRBV7-6 and TRBJ2-1, with 7 bases matching TRBD1. Germline CDR1 SGHVS, CDR2 FNYEAQ. The V gene end was trimmed by 5 bases and the J gene end by 3 bases; junction bases not matched to a gene: 4. The CDR3 is 14 amino acids. Here the CDR3 DNA reads TGTGCCAGCAGCATCGGACAGGTCTACAATGAGCAGTTCTTC. Protein product: CASSIGQVYNEQFF. Variable domain in full (rest from reference TRBV7-6 and TRBJ2-1): GAGVSQSPRYKVTKRGQDVALRCDPISGHVSLYWYRQALGQGPEFLTYFNYEAQQDKSGLPNDRFSAERPEGSISTLTIQRTEQRDSAMYRCASSIGQVYNEQFFGPGTRLTVL.

For this clone: An end of the junction does not agree with germline; a read error may underlie this. The rearrangement uses TRBV6-5 and TRBJ1-2, with TRBD1 identical over 7 bases. CDR1 is MNHEY and CDR2 is SVGAGI in the germline V gene. This CDR3 has 13 residues. In DNA, the CDR3 is TGTGCCAGCAGTACTTACGCTCCCGGGACAGCATACTTC. Amino acid sequence: CASSTYAPGTAYF.

The J gene is TRBJ1-6, the V gene TRBV4-3; 8 bases align to TRBD1. J gave up 9 bases and V 4 bases, and 8 bases lay outside the gene matches. There are 15 residues in the CDR3. The germline V gene encodes CDR1 LGHNA and CDR2 YSLEER. The CDR3 region is CASSRLTGEASPLHF. The CDR3, as DNA: TGCGCCAGCAGCCGGCTGACAGGGGAGGCTTCACCCCTCCACTTT.

The chain links TRBV5-6 to TRBJ2-2, with 9 bases matching TRBD1. The CDR3 sequence is 17 residues long. V shed 0 bases, J shed 3 bases, and the junction held 6 bases outside the gene matches. Germline V CDR1 and CDR2: SGHDT, YYEEEE. The CDR3, as DNA: TGTGCCAGCAGCTTGGTAGGACAGGGGACTTACACCGGGGAGCTGTTTTTT. This gives the protein CASSLVGQGTYTGELFF.

The chain recombines TRBV9 with TRBJ2-2; TRBD1 matches at 8 bases. J lost 6 bases, V lost 2 bases, and 6 bases had no gene match. Germline V gene sequence: CDR1 SGDLS, CDR2 YYNGEE. There are 15 residues in the CDR3. CDR3 residues: CASSVGQGISGELFF. CDR3 DNA: TGTGCCAGCAGCGTCGGACAGGGTATCTCCGGGGAGCTGTTTTTT.

This clone has just a few counts. This chain links TRBV19 with TRBJ1-2, with 12 nucleotides matching TRBD1. Germline lookup yields CDR1 LNHDA and CDR2 SQIVND (reference sequence). This CDR3 is built from 16 residues. V lost 5 bases, J lost 8 bases, and 12 bases stayed unmatched. The CDR3 loop reads CASSAAGTGGDWGYTF. The DNA for the CDR3 is TGTGCCAGTAGTGCCGCCGGGACAGGGGGCGATTGGGGCTACACCTTC.

The rearrangement joins TRBV28 to TRBJ2-1, with a tentative D call TRBD2 (5 bases). CDR1 is MDHEN, CDR2 SYDVKM, per germline. The CDR3 is made up of 12 amino acids. V lost 5 bases and J 7 bases, leaving 9 bases between the germline ends. Here the CDR3 DNA reads TGTGCCAGCAGTCCTCAGCGGAATGAGCAGTTCTTC. Amino acid sequence: CASSPQRNEQFF. The whole variable domain, remainder taken from reference TRBV28 and TRBJ2-1, is DVKVTQSSRYLVKRTGEKVFLECVQDMDHENMFWYRQDPGLGLRLIYFSYDVKMKEKGDIPEGYSVSREKKERFSLILESASTNQTSMYLCASSPQRNEQFFGPGTRLTVL.